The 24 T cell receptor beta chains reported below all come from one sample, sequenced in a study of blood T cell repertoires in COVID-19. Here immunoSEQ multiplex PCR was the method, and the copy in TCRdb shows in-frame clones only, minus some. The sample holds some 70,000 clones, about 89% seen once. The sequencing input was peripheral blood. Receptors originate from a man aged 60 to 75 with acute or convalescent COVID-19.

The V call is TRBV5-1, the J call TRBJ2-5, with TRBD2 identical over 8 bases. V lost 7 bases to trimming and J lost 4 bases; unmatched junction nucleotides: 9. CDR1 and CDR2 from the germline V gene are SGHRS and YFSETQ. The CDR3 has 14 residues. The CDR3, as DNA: TGCGCCAGCGCAAACGGGGGGGGCTCAGAGACCCAGTACTTC. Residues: CASANGGGSETQYF.

CDR3 amino acids: CASSWESVDYGYTF. In nucleotides, the CDR3 is TGCGCCAGCAGCTGGGAGAGTGTAGATTATGGCTACACCTTC. The chain links TRBV5-1 to TRBJ1-2; D is unclear. V lost 3 bases, J lost 5 bases, and 14 bases lay in between. CDR3 size: 14 residues. Germline CDR1 is SGHRS and CDR2 is YFSETQ. Using reference TRBV5-1 and TRBJ1-2 for the parts outside the CDR3, the full variable domain is KAGVTQTPRYLIKTRGQQVTLSCSPISGHRSVSWYQQTPGQGLQFLFEYFSETQRNKGNFPGRFSGRQFSNSRSEMNVSTLELGDSALYLCASSWESVDYGYTFGSGTRLTVV.

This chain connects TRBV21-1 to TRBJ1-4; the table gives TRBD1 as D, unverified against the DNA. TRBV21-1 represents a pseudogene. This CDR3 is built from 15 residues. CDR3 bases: TGTGCCAGCAGCAGGATCCGGGACATTAATGAAAAACTGTTTTTT. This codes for CASSRIRDINEKLFF.

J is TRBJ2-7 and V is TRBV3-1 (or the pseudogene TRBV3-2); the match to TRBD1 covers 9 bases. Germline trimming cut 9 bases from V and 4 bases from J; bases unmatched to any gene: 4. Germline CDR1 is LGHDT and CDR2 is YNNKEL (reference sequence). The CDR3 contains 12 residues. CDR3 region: CASGTGQYEQYF. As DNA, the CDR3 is TGTGCCAGTGGGACAGGGCAGTACGAGCAGTACTTC.

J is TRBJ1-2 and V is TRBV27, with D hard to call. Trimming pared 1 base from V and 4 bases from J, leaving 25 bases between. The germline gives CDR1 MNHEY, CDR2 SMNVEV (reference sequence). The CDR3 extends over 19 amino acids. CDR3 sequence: CASSLFPSVGQLSTYGYTF. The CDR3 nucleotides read TGTGCCAGCAGTTTATTCCCCTCGGTGGGCCAATTGTCTACCTATGGCTACACCTTC.

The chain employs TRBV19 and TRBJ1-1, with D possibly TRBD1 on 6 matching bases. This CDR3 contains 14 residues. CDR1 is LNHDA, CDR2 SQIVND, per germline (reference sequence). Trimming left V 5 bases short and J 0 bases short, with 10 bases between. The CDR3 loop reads CASSVTGLNTEAFF. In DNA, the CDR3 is TGTGCCAGTAGTGTGACAGGATTGAACACTGAAGCTTTCTTT.

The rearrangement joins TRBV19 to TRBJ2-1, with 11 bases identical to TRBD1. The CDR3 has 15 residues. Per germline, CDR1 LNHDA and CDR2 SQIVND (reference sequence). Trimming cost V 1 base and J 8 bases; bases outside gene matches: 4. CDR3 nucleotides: TGTGCCAGTAGTATAGCAGGACAGGGGGCGGATGAGCAGTTCTTC. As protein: CASSIAGQGADEQFF.

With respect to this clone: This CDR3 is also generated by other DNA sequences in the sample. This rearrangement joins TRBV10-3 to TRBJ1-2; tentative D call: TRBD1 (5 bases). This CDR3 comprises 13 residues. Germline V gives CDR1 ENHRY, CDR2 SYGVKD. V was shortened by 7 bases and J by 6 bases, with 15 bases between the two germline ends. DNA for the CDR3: TGTGCCATCAATAAAGACAGCTCGGATGGCTACACCTTC. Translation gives CAINKDSSDGYTF.

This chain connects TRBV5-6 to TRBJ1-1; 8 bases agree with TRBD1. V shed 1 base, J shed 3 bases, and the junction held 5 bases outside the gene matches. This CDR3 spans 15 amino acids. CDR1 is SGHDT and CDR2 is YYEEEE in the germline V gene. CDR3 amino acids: CASSLFGQGDTEAFF. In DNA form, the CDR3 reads TGTGCCAGCAGCTTGTTCGGACAGGGCGACACTGAAGCTTTCTTT.

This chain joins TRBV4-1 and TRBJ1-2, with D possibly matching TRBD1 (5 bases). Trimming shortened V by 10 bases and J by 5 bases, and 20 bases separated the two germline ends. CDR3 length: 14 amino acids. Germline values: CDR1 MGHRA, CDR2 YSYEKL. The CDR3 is CATRAGDGFYGYTF. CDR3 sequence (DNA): TGCGCCACCCGGGCGGGGGATGGCTTTTATGGCTACACCTTC.

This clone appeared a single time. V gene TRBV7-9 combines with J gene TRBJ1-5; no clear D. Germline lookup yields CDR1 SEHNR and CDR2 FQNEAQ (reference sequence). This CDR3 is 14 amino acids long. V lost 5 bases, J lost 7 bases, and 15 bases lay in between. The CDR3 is CASSQETSRQPQHF. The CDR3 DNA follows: TGTGCCAGCAGCCAAGAGACATCCCGGCAGCCCCAGCATTTT.

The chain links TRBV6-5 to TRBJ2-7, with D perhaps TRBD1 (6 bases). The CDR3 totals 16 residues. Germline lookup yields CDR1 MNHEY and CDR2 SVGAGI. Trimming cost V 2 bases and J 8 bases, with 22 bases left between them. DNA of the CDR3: TGTGCCAGCAGTTACGTACAGGGTACCCTATTAAACCAGCAGTACTTC. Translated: CASSYVQGTLLNQQYF.

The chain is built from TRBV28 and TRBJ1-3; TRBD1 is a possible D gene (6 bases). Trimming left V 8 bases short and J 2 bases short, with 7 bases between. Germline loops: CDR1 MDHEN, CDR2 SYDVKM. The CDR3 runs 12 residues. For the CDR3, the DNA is TGTGCCAGCGGGACAACTGGAAACACCATATATTTT. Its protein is CASGTTGNTIYF.

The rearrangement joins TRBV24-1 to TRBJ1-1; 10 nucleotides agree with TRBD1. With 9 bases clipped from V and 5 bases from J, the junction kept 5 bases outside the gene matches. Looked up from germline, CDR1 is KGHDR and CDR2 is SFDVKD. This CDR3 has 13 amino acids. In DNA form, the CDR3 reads TGTGCCACCGGACAGGGGGAAGGAACTGAAGCTTTCTTT. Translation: CATGQGEGTEAFF.

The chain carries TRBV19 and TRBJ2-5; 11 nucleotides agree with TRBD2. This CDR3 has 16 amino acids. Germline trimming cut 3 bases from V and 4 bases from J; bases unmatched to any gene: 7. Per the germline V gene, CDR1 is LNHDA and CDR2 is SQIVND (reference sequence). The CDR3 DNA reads TGTGCCAGTAGTATGCGCCTAGCGGGAGGCGCAGAGACCCAGTACTTC. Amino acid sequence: CASSMRLAGGAETQYF.

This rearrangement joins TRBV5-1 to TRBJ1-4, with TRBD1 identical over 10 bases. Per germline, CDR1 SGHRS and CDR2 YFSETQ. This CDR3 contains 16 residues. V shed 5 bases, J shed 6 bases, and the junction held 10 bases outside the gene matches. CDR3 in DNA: TGCGCCAGCAGACGGACAATTGGACAGGGGGATGAAAAACTGTTTTTT. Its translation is CASRRTIGQGDEKLFF.

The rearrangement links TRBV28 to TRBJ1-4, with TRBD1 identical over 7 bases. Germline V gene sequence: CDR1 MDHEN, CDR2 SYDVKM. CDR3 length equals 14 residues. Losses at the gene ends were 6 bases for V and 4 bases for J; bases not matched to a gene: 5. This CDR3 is CASSHQGDNEKLFF. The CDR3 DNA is TGTGCCAGCAGCCATCAGGGGGATAATGAAAAACTGTTTTTT.

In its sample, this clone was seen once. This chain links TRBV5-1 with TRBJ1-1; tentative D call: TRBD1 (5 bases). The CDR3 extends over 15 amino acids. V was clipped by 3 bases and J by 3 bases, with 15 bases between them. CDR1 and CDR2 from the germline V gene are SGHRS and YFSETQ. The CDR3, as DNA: TGCGCCAGCAGCTATACAGGAAGGGGTTACACTGAAGCTTTCTTT. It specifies CASSYTGRGYTEAFF.

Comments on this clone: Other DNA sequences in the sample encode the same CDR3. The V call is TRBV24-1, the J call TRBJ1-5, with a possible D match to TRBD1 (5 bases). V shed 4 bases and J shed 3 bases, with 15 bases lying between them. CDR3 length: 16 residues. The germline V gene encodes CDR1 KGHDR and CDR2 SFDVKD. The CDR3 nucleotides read TGTGCCACCAGTGACCCCCGGGGGGGAAACAATCAGCCCCAGCATTTT. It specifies CATSDPRGGNNQPQHF.

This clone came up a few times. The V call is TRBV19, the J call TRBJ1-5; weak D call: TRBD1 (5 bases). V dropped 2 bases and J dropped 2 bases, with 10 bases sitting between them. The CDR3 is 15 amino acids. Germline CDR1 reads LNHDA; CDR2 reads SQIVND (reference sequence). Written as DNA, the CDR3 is TGTGCCAGTAGTATATTGGGGCTAGGCAATCAGCCCCAGCATTTT. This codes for CASSILGLGNQPQHF.

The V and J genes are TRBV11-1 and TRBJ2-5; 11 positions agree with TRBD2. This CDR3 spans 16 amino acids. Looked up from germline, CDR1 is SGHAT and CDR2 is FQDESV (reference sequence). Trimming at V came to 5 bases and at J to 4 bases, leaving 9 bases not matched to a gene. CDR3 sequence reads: CASSTTSGVSLETQYF. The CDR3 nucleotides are TGTGCCAGCAGCACGACTAGCGGGGTATCGTTAGAGACCCAGTACTTC.

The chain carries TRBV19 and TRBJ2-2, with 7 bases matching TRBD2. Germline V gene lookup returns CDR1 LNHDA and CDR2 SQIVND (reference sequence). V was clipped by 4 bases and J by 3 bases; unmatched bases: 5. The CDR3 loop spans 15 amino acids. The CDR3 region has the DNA TGTGCCAGTAGTAACCAGCGGGGACACACCGGGGAGCTGTTTTTT. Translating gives CASSNQRGHTGELFF. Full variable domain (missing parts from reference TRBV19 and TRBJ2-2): DGGITQSPKYLFRKEGQNVTLSCEQNLNHDAMYWYRQDPGQGLRLIYYSQIVNDFQKGDIAEGYSVSREKKESFPLTVTSAQKNPTAFYLCASSNQRGHTGELFFGEGSRLTVL.

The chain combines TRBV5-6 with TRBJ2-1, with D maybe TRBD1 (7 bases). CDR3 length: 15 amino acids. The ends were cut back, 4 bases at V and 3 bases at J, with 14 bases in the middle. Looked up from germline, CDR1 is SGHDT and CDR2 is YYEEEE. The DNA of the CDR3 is TGTGCCAGCAGCCACAACAGGGGAGGCTACAATGAGCAGTTCTTC. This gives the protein CASSHNRGGYNEQFF.

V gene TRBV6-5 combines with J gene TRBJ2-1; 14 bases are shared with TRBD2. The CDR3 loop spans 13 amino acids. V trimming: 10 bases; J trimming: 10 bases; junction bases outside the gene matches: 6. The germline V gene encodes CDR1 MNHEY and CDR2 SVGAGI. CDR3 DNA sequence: TGTGCCACACGACTAGCGGGAGGGAGGGAGCAGTTCTTC. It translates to CATRLAGGREQFF.